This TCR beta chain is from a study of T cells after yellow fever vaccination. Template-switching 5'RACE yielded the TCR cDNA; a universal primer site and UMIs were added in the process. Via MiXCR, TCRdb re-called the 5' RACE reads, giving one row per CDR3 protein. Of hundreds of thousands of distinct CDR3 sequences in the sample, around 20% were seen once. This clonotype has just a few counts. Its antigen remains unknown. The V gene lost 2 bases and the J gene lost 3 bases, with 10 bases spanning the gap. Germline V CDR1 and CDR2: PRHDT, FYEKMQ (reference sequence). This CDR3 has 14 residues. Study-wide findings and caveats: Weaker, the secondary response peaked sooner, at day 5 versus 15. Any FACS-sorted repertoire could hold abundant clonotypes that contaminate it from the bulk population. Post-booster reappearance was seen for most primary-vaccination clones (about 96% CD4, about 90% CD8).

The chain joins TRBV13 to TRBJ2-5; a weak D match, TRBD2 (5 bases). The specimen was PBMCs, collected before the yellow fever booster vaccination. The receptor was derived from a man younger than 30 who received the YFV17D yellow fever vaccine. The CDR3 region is CASSLMTEEETQYF. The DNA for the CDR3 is TGTGCCAGCAGCTTAATGACGGAGGAAGAGACCCAGTACTTC.